This T cell receptor (beta chain) was recovered during a study of T cells in localized non-small cell lung cancer. Per germline, CDR1 SGHAT and CDR2 FQDESV (reference sequence). The junction had 8 bases not matched to a gene; V was cut back by 2 bases and J by 5 bases. The CDR3 loop spans 15 amino acids. Sequenced by immunoSEQ multiplex PCR; TCRdb stores in-frame clones only, minus some. The table includes some 25,000 clones, around 87% detected once. Sequencing used PBMCs, obtained before any cancer treatment. The chain uses TRBV11-1 and TRBJ2-7; 8 bases are a match to TRBD1. The TCR sequence derives from a man aged 35-69 years with stage II lung adenocarcinoma. The CDR3 nucleotides are TGTGCCAGCAGCTTATCCCGGACAGGGCGGAACGAGCAGTACTTC. Translation gives CASSLSRTGRNEQYF. Supplemented by reference TRBV11-1 and TRBJ2-7, the full variable domain reads EAEVAQSPRYKITEKSQAVAFWCDPISGHATLYWYRQILGQGPELLVQFQDESVVDDSQLPKDRFSAERLKGVDSTLKIQPAELGDSAMYLCASSLSRTGRNEQYFGPGTRLTVT.